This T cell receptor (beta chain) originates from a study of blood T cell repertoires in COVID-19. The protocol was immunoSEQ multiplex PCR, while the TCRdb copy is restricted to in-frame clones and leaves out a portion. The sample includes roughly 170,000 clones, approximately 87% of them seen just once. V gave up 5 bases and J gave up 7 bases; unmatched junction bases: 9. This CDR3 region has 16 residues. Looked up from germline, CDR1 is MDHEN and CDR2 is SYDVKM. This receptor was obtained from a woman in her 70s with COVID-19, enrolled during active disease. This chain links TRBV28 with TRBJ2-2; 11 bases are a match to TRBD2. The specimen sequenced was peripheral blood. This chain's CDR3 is CASSPLAGVTNGELFF. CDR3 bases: TGTGCCAGCAGTCCACTAGCGGGAGTAACAAACGGGGAGCTGTTTTTT.